The 18 T cell receptor beta chains in this list originate from one sample, sequenced in a study of blood T cell repertoires in COVID-19. The repertoire was sequenced with immunoSEQ multiplex PCR; TCRdb's copy has only in-frame clones and lacks some. The sample carries around 150,000 clones, roughly 84% recorded once. The sequencing sample was made of PBMCs or T cells enriched from blood (not recorded which). These receptors were taken from a woman aged 55-70 years who had recovered from COVID-19.

The chain links TRBV3-1 (or the pseudogene TRBV3-2) to TRBJ2-1; TRBD1 agrees at 11 bases. CDR3 length: 14 amino acids. With V trimmed by 4 bases and J by 10 bases, 6 bases remained unmatched. CDR1 is LGHDT, CDR2 YNNKEL, per germline (reference sequence). CDR3 in amino acids: CASSRPGQGGEQFF. For the CDR3, the DNA is TGTGCCAGCAGCCGACCGGGACAGGGGGGCGAGCAGTTCTTC.

The V and J genes are TRBV28 and TRBJ2-7; D not certain. With 4 bases removed from V and 3 bases from J, the gap between germline ends came to 16 bases. Per germline, CDR1 MDHEN and CDR2 SYDVKM. The CDR3 is made up of 15 amino acids. The CDR3 DNA follows: TGTGCCAGCAGTTCCTCCGTAGAGATTAGCTACGAGCAGTACTTC. Its protein product is CASSSSVEISYEQYF.

The J gene is TRBJ1-2, the V gene TRBV13; D call uncertain. Germline assignment: CDR1 PRHDT and CDR2 FYEKMQ (reference sequence). The V and J ends lost 1 base and 8 bases respectively, with 8 bases between them. The CDR3 spans 12 residues. The CDR3 here is CASSLDPGGYTF. In DNA, the CDR3 is TGTGCCAGCAGCTTAGACCCAGGAGGCTACACCTTC.

The chain is built from TRBV3-1 (or the pseudogene TRBV3-2) and TRBJ2-3; D gene unclear. CDR1 LGHDT and CDR2 YNNKEL come from the germline V gene (reference sequence). The CDR3 has 13 amino acids. Trimming removed 5 bases from V and 1 base from J, with 7 bases in between. This CDR3 is CASSWQGTDTQYF. CDR3 in DNA: TGTGCCAGCAGCTGGCAGGGCACAGATACGCAGTATTTT.

This chain joins TRBV7-8 and TRBJ2-7; 11 bases are shared with TRBD2. This CDR3 comprises 16 residues. V shed 5 bases and J 7 bases; nucleotides not matched to a gene: 13. CDR1 is SGHVS, CDR2 FQNEAQ, per germline. The CDR3 DNA reads TGTGCCAGCAGCCCCGGGACTAGCGGAGCCTATAGAGAGCAGTACTTC. This codes for CASSPGTSGAYREQYF. Variable domain in full (rest from reference TRBV7-8 and TRBJ2-7): GAGVSQSPRYKVAKRGQDVALRCDPISGHVSLFWYQQALGQGPEFLTYFQNEAQLDKSGLPSDRFFAERPEGSVSTLKIQRTQQEDSAVYLCASSPGTSGAYREQYFGPGTRLTVT.

The chain employs TRBV3-1 (or the pseudogene TRBV3-2) and TRBJ1-2; tentatively, D is TRBD1 (6 bases). In germline, CDR1 is LGHDT, CDR2 YNNKEL (reference sequence). This CDR3 comprises 15 residues. The V end lost 3 bases, the J end lost 6 bases, and 17 bases lay between the germline ends. The CDR3 loop reads CASSHDQGFSNGYTF. DNA for the CDR3: TGTGCCAGCAGCCATGATCAGGGGTTTTCGAATGGCTACACCTTC.

J is TRBJ2-5 and V is TRBV28; D may be TRBD1 (7 bases). CDR1 and CDR2 (germline): MDHEN, SYDVKM. The CDR3 has 14 residues. The ends were cut back, 5 bases at V and 4 bases at J, with 14 bases in the middle. This CDR3 is CASSGGGPPETQYF. The CDR3 DNA is TGTGCCAGCAGTGGAGGGGGCCCCCCAGAGACCCAGTACTTC.

The chain couples TRBV15 to TRBJ1-6; D gene unclear. Trimming shortened V by 5 bases and J by 6 bases, and 11 bases separated the two germline ends. This CDR3 has 14 residues. Per the germline V gene, CDR1 is LNHNV and CDR2 is YYDKDF (reference sequence). Written as DNA, the CDR3 is TGTGCCACCAGCCCCTTAAGAGTTAATTCACCCCTCCACTTT. Protein sequence: CATSPLRVNSPLHF.

The chain links TRBV5-4 to TRBJ1-3; D gene uncertain. The germline CDR1 and CDR2 sequences are SGHNT and YYREEE (reference sequence). CDR3 size: 16 residues. Trimming removed 4 bases at V and 0 bases at J, with 14 bases between. The CDR3 DNA sequence: TGTGCCAGCAGCCCCGCCGGGGAACTCTCTGGAAACACCATATATTTT. Translated, it gives CASSPAGELSGNTIYF.

V is TRBV10-3 and J is TRBJ1-1; the D gene is possibly TRBD1 (5 bases). CDR3 length: 11 amino acids. Germline V CDR1 and CDR2: ENHRY, SYGVKD. Deletions cut 7 bases from V and 8 bases from J, with 11 bases between. The DNA of the CDR3 is TGTGCCATCACGGACAAACGGGAAGCTTTCTTT. Protein: CAITDKREAFF.

Only one count was recorded for this clone. The rearrangement links TRBV3-1 (or the pseudogene TRBV3-2) to TRBJ2-7, with 7 bases matching TRBD2. The CDR3 extends over 12 amino acids. Germline V gives CDR1 LGHDT, CDR2 YNNKEL (reference sequence). J lost 6 bases, V lost 3 bases, and 2 bases had no gene match. CDR3 sequence reads: CASSQASGEQYF. The CDR3 DNA follows: TGTGCCAGCAGCCAGGCTAGCGGCGAGCAGTACTTC.

V is TRBV28 and J is TRBJ2-7, with a weak D call TRBD1 (5 bases). CDR1 MDHEN and CDR2 SYDVKM come from the germline V gene. The CDR3 loop spans 14 amino acids. V gave up 3 bases and J gave up 7 bases, with 16 bases separating them. The CDR3, as DNA: TGTGCCAGCAGTTTTTGGGGCCAGAGGAAGGAGCAGTACTTC. It yields the protein CASSFWGQRKEQYF.

The chain carries TRBV12-3 or TRBV12-4 and TRBJ2-1, with D perhaps TRBD2 (5 bases). This CDR3 has 13 residues. Trimming took 6 bases from V and 4 from J, leaving 10 bases between them. The CDR3 loop reads CASRTTGYNEQFF. The CDR3 bases are TGTGCCAGCAGAACGACGGGATACAATGAGCAGTTCTTC.

This sequence joins TRBV30 and TRBJ2-1, with TRBD2 identical over 12 bases. The CDR3 contains 14 residues. Germline assignment: CDR1 GTSNPN and CDR2 SVGIG (reference sequence). V shed 2 bases, J shed 12 bases, and the junction held 8 bases outside the gene matches. This chain's CDR3 is CAWSQGLAGNSQFF. The CDR3 bases are TGTGCCTGGAGTCAAGGACTAGCGGGAAACTCGCAGTTCTTC.

V is TRBV27 and J is TRBJ1-1; tentative D call: TRBD1 (5 bases). The CDR3 loop spans 15 amino acids. Trimming removed 1 base from V and 0 bases from J, with 9 bases in between. The germline gives CDR1 MNHEY, CDR2 SMNVEV (reference sequence). CDR3 region: CASSLFSDMNTEAFF. Here the CDR3 DNA reads TGTGCCAGCAGTTTATTCTCGGACATGAACACTGAAGCTTTCTTT.

The rearrangement uses TRBV10-3 and TRBJ2-3; 14 nucleotides align to TRBD2. The CDR3 runs 15 residues. Germline CDR1 is ENHRY and CDR2 is SYGVKD. Unmatched junction bases numbered 8, after V lost 10 bases and J lost 5 bases. CDR3 sequence reads: CATKTSGGAGDTQYF. CDR3 coding DNA: TGTGCCACCAAGACTAGCGGGGGGGCAGGAGATACGCAGTATTTT.

CDR3 sequence reads: CASSDGNQPQHF. The CDR3 DNA follows: TGTGCCAGCAGTGACGGTAATCAGCCCCAGCATTTT. This chain connects TRBV6-1 to TRBJ1-5; D ambiguous. With 3 bases removed from V and 4 bases from J, the gap between germline ends came to 4 bases. This CDR3 has 12 residues. Germline CDR1 reads MNHNS; CDR2 reads SASEGT.

This clone was picked up one time. The J gene is TRBJ2-2, the V gene TRBV7-3; D remains ambiguous. Germline loops: CDR1 SGHTA, CDR2 FQGTGA. Trimming pared 3 bases from V and 6 bases from J, leaving 8 bases between. CDR3 size: 13 residues. Here the CDR3 DNA reads TGTGCCAGCAGCTTCACGGTCGCCGGGGAGCTGTTTTTT. It codes for CASSFTVAGELFF. Full variable domain (remainder filled in from reference TRBV7-3 and TRBJ2-2): GAGVSQTPSNKVTEKGKYVELRCDPISGHTALYWYRQSLGQGPEFLIYFQGTGAADDSGLPNDRFFAVRPEGSVSTLKIQRTERGDSAVYLCASSFTVAGELFFGEGSRLTVL.